A single sample is the source of the 19 T cell receptor beta chains below, sequenced in a study of regulatory dendritic cells for organ transplantation (dated by TCRdb to the late 2010s). Library preparation was by the immunoSEQ multiplex PCR assay. TCRdb's version of the immuneACCESS table is confined to in-frame rearrangements and falls short of the full clone set. An unresolved V gene accounts for under half of the shortfall where checked; the remainder is of unknown origin. A total of just under 30,000 clones appear in this sample, about three quarters of them only once. Of the sample, 2% to 2.5% falls within the top ten clones. The sample comprised memory CD4+ T cells from blood. What the cell subset or site label conveys for this sample: CD45RO+ memory T cells. The receptors were gathered from a human donor in good health.

The genes are TRBV19 and TRBJ2-2; 11 nucleotides line up with TRBD2. The length of the CDR3 is 15 residues. Losses at the gene ends were 6 bases for V and 6 bases for J; bases not matched to a gene: 6. Germline V gives CDR1 LNHDA, CDR2 SQIVND (reference sequence). The CDR3, as DNA: TGTGCCAGTAGCTCCGGGACTAGCGGTTCCGGGGAGCTGTTTTTT. Translation: CASSSGTSGSGELFF.

This chain joins TRBV7-2 and TRBJ2-1, with 9 bases identical to TRBD2. The length of the CDR3 is 17 residues. CDR1 SGHTA and CDR2 FQGNSA come from the germline V gene. V lost 2 bases and J lost 6; bases outside the gene matches: 11. CDR3 loop: CASSLQRRGLAGNEQFF. The CDR3 nucleotides read TGTGCCAGCAGCTTACAACGAAGGGGACTAGCAGGCAATGAGCAGTTCTTC.

This chain uses TRBV5-4 with TRBJ2-2; D may be TRBD1 (5 bases). This CDR3 contains 17 residues. Looked up from germline, CDR1 is SGHNT and CDR2 is YYREEE (reference sequence). Trimming took off 6 bases at V and 4 bases at J, with 22 bases between the two ends. The CDR3 DNA follows: TGTGCCAGCAAATTGAGTCTGACCCAGGGAAGCACCGGGGAGCTGTTTTTT. Translation gives CASKLSLTQGSTGELFF.

V and J are TRBV2 and TRBJ1-6; tentative D call: TRBD1 (5 bases). This CDR3 region has 19 residues. Trimming removed 5 bases at V and 0 bases at J, with 20 bases between. The germline V gene encodes CDR1 SNHLY and CDR2 FYNNEI. The CDR3: CASSLRQPFPNSYNSPLHF. The CDR3 DNA sequence: TGTGCCAGCAGTCTTAGACAGCCCTTTCCCAACTCCTATAATTCACCCCTCCACTTT.

This sequence joins TRBV4-3 and TRBJ1-1; 7 positions agree with TRBD1. Germline V gene data show CDR1 as LGHNA and CDR2 as YSLEER. This CDR3 is 14 amino acids long. V was pared by 4 bases and J by 3 bases, with 5 bases of the junction left unmatched. In DNA form, the CDR3 reads TGCGCCAGCAGCCTCAGGGGGACGGACACTGAAGCTTTCTTT. Residues: CASSLRGTDTEAFF.

This CDR3 reads CASSKEFEGDRAPEQYF. Written as DNA, the CDR3 is TGTGCCAGCAGCAAGGAATTCGAAGGTGACAGGGCTCCCGAGCAGTACTTC. The chain carries TRBV21-1 and TRBJ2-7; the D segment call TRBD1 is taken from the table without a DNA check. TRBV21-1 is recorded as a pseudogene. CDR3 size: 17 residues.

The chain employs TRBV2 and TRBJ1-4; 10 bases are a match to TRBD1. V lost 6 bases to trimming and J lost 6 bases; unmatched junction nucleotides: 4. The CDR3 loop spans 14 amino acids. Germline V gene sequence: CDR1 SNHLY, CDR2 FYNNEI. The DNA for the CDR3 is TGTGCCAGCAGGGACAGGGGGGACTATGAAAAACTGTTTTTT. Its translation: CASRDRGDYEKLFF.

The V call is TRBV30, the J call TRBJ1-6; 8 bases match TRBD1. This CDR3 is 13 amino acids long. The germline V gene encodes CDR1 GTSNPN and CDR2 SVGIG (reference sequence). With 4 bases clipped from V and 10 bases from J, the junction kept 6 bases outside the gene matches. The CDR3 nucleotides read TGTGCCTGGACCGGACAGGGTAAATCACCCCTCCACTTT. This encodes CAWTGQGKSPLHF. The full variable domain, rest sourced from reference TRBV30 and TRBJ1-6, is SQTIHQWPATLVQPVGSPLSLECTVEGTSNPNLYWYRQAAGRGLQLLFYSVGIGQISSEVPQNLSASRPQDRQFILSSKKLLLSDSGFYLCAWTGQGKSPLHFGNGTRLTVT.

CDR3 sequence: CASSLLRDYLNTEAFF. CDR3 coding DNA: TGTGCCAGCAGCTTGCTCAGGGACTACTTGAACACTGAAGCTTTCTTT. This rearrangement joins TRBV5-5 to TRBJ1-1, with a possible D match to TRBD1 (5 bases). Germline CDR1 and CDR2: SGHKS and YYEKEE (reference sequence). Trimming removed 1 base at V and 0 bases at J, with 13 bases between. The CDR3 spans 16 residues.

The table lists this clone with a few counts. The rearrangement links TRBV6-6 to TRBJ1-2; TRBD1 aligns across 8 bases. Germline V gene data show CDR1 as MNHNY and CDR2 as SVGAGI (reference sequence). The CDR3 is made up of 14 amino acids. Trimming cost V 4 bases and J 6 bases; bases outside gene matches: 7. In DNA form, the CDR3 reads TGTGCCAGCAGTTTCGACAGGGGCGACGATGGCTACACCTTC. It translates to CASSFDRGDDGYTF.

This chain uses TRBV11-2 with TRBJ2-5; D gene uncertain. Germline-derived CDR1 and CDR2 are SGHAT and FQNNGV. Trimming removed 0 bases from V and 5 bases from J, with 4 bases in between. The CDR3 consists of 12 residues. The CDR3 is CASSLETETQYF. The CDR3 DNA follows: TGTGCCAGCAGCTTAGAAACTGAGACCCAGTACTTC.

J is TRBJ2-5 and V is TRBV7-2; 8 nucleotides line up with TRBD2. Per the germline V gene, CDR1 is SGHTA and CDR2 is FQGNSA. The J segment lost 6 bases and the V segment lost 1 base, leaving 10 bases of the junction unmatched. This CDR3 has 16 residues. DNA for the CDR3: TGTGCCAGCAGCTTAGTAACTAGCGGAGGACAGAAGACCCAGTACTTC. Translation: CASSLVTSGGQKTQYF.

V gene TRBV4-2 combines with J gene TRBJ2-2; 14 nucleotides agree with TRBD2. The germline V gene encodes CDR1 LGHNA and CDR2 YNFKEQ. J gave up 5 bases and V 4 bases, and 6 bases lay outside the gene matches. There are 17 residues in the CDR3. The DNA of the CDR3 is TGTGCCAGCAGCCCCGGGACTAGCGGGAGTGGGACCGGGGAGCTGTTTTTT. This encodes CASSPGTSGSGTGELFF.

This chain links TRBV11-2 with TRBJ2-5, with D possibly matching TRBD2 (5 bases). Germline V gives CDR1 SGHAT, CDR2 FQNNGV. The CDR3 sequence is 14 residues long. V dropped 4 bases and J dropped 5 bases, with 14 bases sitting between them. The CDR3 region has the DNA TGTGCCAGCAGCTCGAGTAGAGGGTGGGAGACCCAGTACTTC. As protein: CASSSSRGWETQYF.

The V and J genes are TRBV5-6 and TRBJ2-5; 8 nucleotides match TRBD1. This CDR3 spans 15 amino acids. Germline V gives CDR1 SGHDT, CDR2 YYEEEE. Trimming removed 4 bases from V and 5 bases from J; junction bases left unmatched: 10. CDR3 DNA: TGTGCCAGCAGCAAGCCGGGACAGGACTTCGAGACCCAGTACTTC. Translated, it gives CASSKPGQDFETQYF.

This clone was seen once. The chain couples TRBV28 to TRBJ2-7; D is undetermined. The length of the CDR3 is 16 residues. V was clipped by 5 bases and J by 6 bases, with 23 bases between them. CDR1 is MDHEN and CDR2 is SYDVKM in the germline V gene. CDR3 region: CASSPPPGRVPSEQYF. The CDR3 nucleotides are TGTGCCAGCAGTCCCCCCCCGGGCCGGGTCCCCAGCGAGCAGTACTTC.

The chain couples TRBV2 to TRBJ2-3; D is uncertain. Looked up from germline, CDR1 is SNHLY and CDR2 is FYNNEI. The CDR3 consists of 14 residues. Trimming removed 6 bases from V and 0 bases from J, with 10 bases in between. CDR3: CASSSTVSTDTQYF. The CDR3 nucleotides read TGTGCCAGCAGCTCGACCGTTAGCACAGATACGCAGTATTTT.

The chain has TRBV7-2 and TRBJ2-1; 8 nucleotides align to TRBD1. CDR1 and CDR2 (germline): SGHTA, FQGNSA. CDR3 size: 17 residues. V was clipped by 1 base and J by 8 bases; unmatched bases: 13. CDR3 sequence: CASSLDLAQGASHEQFF. CDR3 nucleotides: TGTGCCAGCAGCTTAGACTTAGCGCAGGGGGCGTCCCATGAGCAGTTCTTC.

The chain couples TRBV5-1 to TRBJ1-1, with 7 positions matching TRBD1. The V segment lost 4 bases and the J segment 4 bases; nucleotides outside the gene matches: 4. Germline V gene sequence: CDR1 SGHRS, CDR2 YFSETQ. The CDR3 has 13 amino acids. The CDR3: CASSHRGTTEAFF. Written as DNA, the CDR3 is TGCGCCAGCAGCCACAGGGGAACCACTGAAGCTTTCTTT.